This TCR beta chain was retrieved from a study of graft-versus-host responses after intestinal transplantation. Study-level points and caveats: Circulating GvH clone levels at their peak were associated with HvG declines (early post-transplant). Recipient marrow showed GvH clones, some seen first in ileum or blood.

This clone was found once. Its specificity is not known. Clones were sequenced by immunoSEQ multiplex PCR, and TCRdb holds only the in-frame ones, with some missing. Altogether about 88,000 clones are present, under 90% being singletons, with the ten largest covering around 0.11%. The receptor was isolated from a human donor who received an intestinal transplant. This sample comprised unstimulated CD4+ T cells sorted from spleen or lymph node cells, obtained before intestinal transplant.

The CDR3 here is CASSVASGQENEKLFF. CDR3 sequence (DNA): TGTGCCAGCAGCGTAGCTTCGGGACAGGAGAATGAAAAACTGTTTTTT. The chain joins TRBV9 to TRBJ1-4; 8 bases are shared with TRBD1. CDR3 length equals 16 residues. The V segment lost 0 bases and the J segment 5 bases; nucleotides outside the gene matches: 6. Germline loops: CDR1 SGDLS, CDR2 YYNGEE.